These 20 T cell receptor beta chains were sequenced from one sample in a study of CD8+ T cells in alopecia areata. cDNA reverse transcribed from extracted RNA served as the sequencing template. Only in-frame clones appear in the TCRdb table, and some are missing; sequencing was by immunoSEQ multiplex PCR. Of about 200,000 clones listed, about three fifths were seen once; the top ten hold roughly 4.2%. The treatment is: oral pan-JAK inhibitor, 5-10 mg twice daily. Here the sequenced sample was CD4+ T cells sorted from blood, taken at week 4, from a patient treated with tofacitinib. The receptors shown here come from a human donor with alopecia areata.

The V call is TRBV15, the J call TRBJ1-4; D remains unclear. Germline CDR1 reads LNHNV; CDR2 reads YYDKDF (reference sequence). The CDR3 has 12 amino acids. Trimming left V 0 bases short and J 16 bases short, with 12 bases between. CDR3 sequence reads: CATSRDREITFF. DNA for the CDR3: TGTGCCACCAGCAGAGATCGTGAGATCACGTTTTTT.

V is TRBV30 and J is TRBJ1-1, with TRBD1 matching over 7 bases. The length of the CDR3 is 12 residues. The junction had 8 bases not matched to a gene; V was cut back by 1 base and J by 12 bases. CDR1 and CDR2 from the germline V gene are GTSNPN and SVGIG (reference sequence). CDR3 loop: CAWSEPGQSTFF. CDR3 sequence (DNA): TGTGCCTGGAGTGAACCGGGACAGTCGACTTTCTTT.

With regard to this clone: In the same sample, other DNA sequences code for this CDR3. This chain joins TRBV10-3 and TRBJ1-2, with D unresolved. The CDR3 runs to 11 residues. Deletions cut 0 bases from V and 4 bases from J, with 0 bases between. Germline CDR1 ENHRY, CDR2 SYGVKD. CDR3 in amino acids: CAISESYGYTF. The CDR3, as DNA: TGTGCCATCAGTGAGTCCTATGGCTACACCTTC.

V usage is TRBV9 and J usage is TRBJ2-1, with D possibly being TRBD1 or TRBD2 (5 bases each). V gave up 2 bases and J gave up 0 bases, with 9 bases separating them. The CDR3 sequence is 15 residues long. CDR1 and CDR2 (germline): SGDLS, YYNGEE. The CDR3 sequence is CASSVGGFSYNEQFF. The DNA of the CDR3 is TGTGCCAGCAGCGTTGGGGGATTCTCCTACAATGAGCAGTTCTTC. Full variable domain (remainder filled in from reference TRBV9 and TRBJ2-1): DSGVTQTPKHLITATGQRVTLRCSPRSGDLSVYWYQQSLDQGLQFLIQYYNGEERAKGNILERFSAQQFPDLHSELNLSSLELGDSALYFCASSVGGFSYNEQFFGPGTRLTVL.

This chain uses TRBV4-3 with TRBJ1-4; D gene unclear. The length of the CDR3 is 12 residues. V was shortened by 0 bases and J by 7 bases, with 3 bases between the two germline ends. Germline-derived CDR1 and CDR2 are LGHNA and YSLEER. CDR3 in DNA: TGCGCCAGCAGCCAAGATGGTGAAAAACTGTTTTTT. Translated: CASSQDGEKLFF.

The chain combines TRBV29-1 with TRBJ1-1; D is unclear. CDR1 and CDR2 (germline): SQVTM, ANQGSEA. The germline V and J ends were trimmed by 6 bases and 4 bases, with 18 bases remaining between them. The CDR3 contains 14 residues. The CDR3 spells CSVRHRVEFTEAFF. DNA for the CDR3: TGCAGCGTCCGTCATCGCGTGGAGTTCACTGAAGCTTTCTTT.

The gene calls are TRBV7-8 and TRBJ2-7, with 8 bases lining up with TRBD1. Looked up from germline, CDR1 is SGHVS and CDR2 is FQNEAQ. The V segment lost 5 bases and the J segment 2 bases; nucleotides outside the gene matches: 11. This CDR3 is built from 16 residues. The DNA of the CDR3 is TGTGCCAGCAGCATCAGGTCGACAGGGGCTACCTACGAGCAGTACTTC. It codes for CASSIRSTGATYEQYF.

This clone showed up just a few times. The chain carries TRBV28 and TRBJ2-3; 8 bases match TRBD2. The germline V gene encodes CDR1 MDHEN and CDR2 SYDVKM. This CDR3 spans 13 amino acids. V gave up 10 bases and J gave up 7 bases; unmatched junction bases: 10. The CDR3 region has the DNA TGTGCCATCTCGGGGGGGCTTCGAAATACGCAGTATTTT. Residues: CAISGGLRNTQYF.

This chain joins TRBV4-2 and TRBJ2-6; 12 bases are shared with TRBD2. This CDR3 spans 18 amino acids. The V segment lost 5 bases and the J segment 3 bases; nucleotides outside the gene matches: 8. The V gene's germline CDR1 is LGHNA and CDR2 YNFKEQ. The CDR3 nucleotides read TGTGCCAGCAGCTTACCGACTAGCGGGGGAGGTGGGGCCAACGTCCTGACTTTC. The encoded protein is CASSLPTSGGGGANVLTF.

The chain is built from TRBV7-2 and TRBJ1-6; no definite D call. CDR3 length: 16 residues. Between the trimmed V and J ends, which lost 0 bases and 8 bases, there was a span of 14 bases. CDR1 is SGHTA and CDR2 is FQGNSA in the germline V gene. The CDR3 DNA reads TGTGCCAGCAGCTTAGCGGGGAGGCTAGTATATTCACCCCTCCACTTT. This translates into CASSLAGRLVYSPLHF.

J is TRBJ1-1 and V is TRBV25-1; maybe TRBD1 (5 bases). CDR1 is MGHDK, CDR2 SYGVNS, per germline. CDR3 length equals 13 residues. V gave up 11 bases and J gave up 0 bases, with 13 bases separating them. The CDR3 sequence: CASGRGLNTEAFF. The CDR3 DNA reads TGTGCCTCAGGGAGGGGTCTGAACACTGAAGCTTTCTTT.

The chain recombines TRBV2 with TRBJ2-7; a weak D match, TRBD2 (5 bases). This CDR3 comprises 15 residues. The V gene's germline CDR1 is SNHLY and CDR2 FYNNEI. Trimming took 3 bases from V and 0 from J, leaving 12 bases between them. CDR3 loop: CASSEGRSLSYEQYF. The CDR3 DNA reads TGTGCCAGCAGTGAGGGGAGATCCCTCTCCTACGAGCAGTACTTC.

The rearrangement uses TRBV15 and TRBJ2-5; D remains unclear. The CDR3 covers 12 residues. Trimming removed 0 bases from V and 5 bases from J, with 4 bases in between. The V gene's germline CDR1 is LNHNV and CDR2 YYDKDF (reference sequence). CDR3 region: CATSRDMETQYF. The CDR3 DNA follows: TGTGCCACCAGCAGAGATATGGAGACCCAGTACTTC.

This clone turned up a few times. This chain connects TRBV6-5 to TRBJ1-5; 7 nucleotides align to TRBD1. Per the germline V gene, CDR1 is MNHEY and CDR2 is SVGAGI. V gave up 6 bases and J gave up 5 bases; unmatched junction bases: 7. The CDR3 consists of 14 residues. CDR3 DNA sequence: TGTGCCAGCAGCTTGACAGGGCCTGATCAGCCCCAGCATTTT. Its protein is CASSLTGPDQPQHF.

This chain links TRBV29-1 with TRBJ1-2; a weak D match, TRBD1 (6 bases). CDR3 length: 11 amino acids. CDR1 is SQVTM and CDR2 is ANQGSEA in the germline V gene. Trimming shortened V by 6 bases and J by 4 bases, and 9 bases separated the two germline ends. CDR3 DNA: TGCAGCGTCTCGGACAGCTATGGCTACACCTTC. The encoded protein is CSVSDSYGYTF.

The rearrangement uses TRBV29-1 and TRBJ2-7; the D gene is possibly TRBD2 (6 bases). CDR3 length equals 12 residues. CDR1 and CDR2 (germline): SQVTM, ANQGSEA. Trimming left V 2 bases short and J 4 bases short, with 9 bases between. CDR3 nucleotide sequence: TGCAGCGTTGAAACGGAGGGGTACGAGCAGTACTTC. Its protein product is CSVETEGYEQYF.

This clone is a singleton in its sample. The V call is TRBV5-1, the J call TRBJ2-1, with 7 nucleotides matching TRBD2. V lost 0 bases, J lost 2 bases, and 5 bases stayed unmatched. CDR1 and CDR2 (germline): SGHRS, YFSETQ. The CDR3 length is 16 residues. The CDR3, as DNA: TGCGCCAGCAGCTTGGTCCTTAGCGGGCCCTACAATGAGCAGTTCTTC. Protein product: CASSLVLSGPYNEQFF.

The rearrangement joins TRBV6-5 to TRBJ2-3; D is ambiguous. Germline V lookup: CDR1 MNHEY, CDR2 SVGAGI. V was pared by 4 bases and J by 0 bases, with 14 bases between. This CDR3 is 16 amino acids long. The CDR3 loop is CASSSYGDLSTDTQYF. The CDR3 DNA reads TGTGCCAGCAGTTCCTACGGCGACCTTAGCACAGATACGCAGTATTTT.

The gene calls are TRBV19 and TRBJ1-5; a possible D gene is TRBD1 (5 bases). The CDR3 contains 15 residues. CDR1 and CDR2 from the germline V gene are LNHDA and SQIVND (reference sequence). V was shortened by 4 bases and J by 0 bases, with 10 bases between the two germline ends. This CDR3 reads CASSNGGDSNQPQHF. CDR3 coding DNA: TGTGCCAGTAGTAATGGGGGAGATAGCAATCAGCCCCAGCATTTT.

This chain uses TRBV30 with TRBJ1-5; a possible D gene is TRBD1 (5 bases). V gave up 4 bases and J gave up 11 bases, with 15 bases separating them. The germline CDR1 and CDR2 sequences are GTSNPN and SVGIG (reference sequence). This CDR3 region has 12 residues. CDR3: CAWNAGGEAQHF. The DNA of the CDR3 is TGTGCCTGGAACGCCGGGGGTGAGGCCCAGCATTTT. The variable domain in full, with the rest retrieved from reference TRBV30 and TRBJ1-5, is SQTIHQWPATLVQPVGSPLSLECTVEGTSNPNLYWYRQAAGRGLQLLFYSVGIGQISSEVPQNLSASRPQDRQFILSSKKLLLSDSGFYLCAWNAGGEAQHFGDGTRLSIL.